One and the same sample provided the 30 T cell receptor beta chains below, sequenced in a study of blood T cell repertoires in COVID-19. Repertoires were generated with immunoSEQ multiplex PCR, while TCRdb's copy carries only in-frame clones and drops some. The sample has approximately 340,000 clones, around 83% seen once. Sequencing input: peripheral blood. The receptors were gathered from a man aged 25-45 years with active or convalescent COVID-19.

The chain employs TRBV7-6 and TRBJ1-3; tentatively, D is TRBD1 (5 bases). The CDR3 is made up of 15 amino acids. Germline CDR1 and CDR2: SGHVS and FNYEAQ. Trimming removed 5 bases from V and 3 bases from J, with 14 bases in between. The CDR3 loop is CASSGDFTGGNTIYF. The DNA of the CDR3 is TGTGCCAGCAGCGGGGACTTTACGGGTGGAAACACCATATATTTT.

J is TRBJ1-1 and V is TRBV28; 9 positions agree with TRBD1. The CDR3 is made up of 15 amino acids. The J segment lost 7 bases and the V segment lost 5 bases, leaving 11 bases of the junction unmatched. The V gene's germline CDR1 is MDHEN and CDR2 SYDVKM. The CDR3 coding sequence is TGTGCCAGCAGTCCGGACAGGGGATACTTTATTGAAGCTTTCTTT. Translation: CASSPDRGYFIEAFF.

The gene calls are TRBV3-1 (or the pseudogene TRBV3-2) and TRBJ2-1; 9 nucleotides match TRBD2. The CDR3 totals 17 residues. V lost 1 base to trimming and J lost 3 bases; unmatched junction nucleotides: 7. Germline values: CDR1 LGHDT, CDR2 YNNKEL (reference sequence). The CDR3 nucleotides read TGTGCCAGCAGCCAAGGATGGGGTAGCGGGAGCTACAATGAGCAGTTCTTC. Translating gives CASSQGWGSGSYNEQFF.

The chain carries TRBV5-4 and TRBJ1-2; D may be TRBD1 (5 bases). Germline V CDR1 and CDR2: SGHNT, YYREEE (reference sequence). CDR3 length equals 18 residues. Trimming removed 3 bases at V and 6 bases at J, with 27 bases between. This chain's CDR3 is CASSSARGGRGQRDGYTF. The CDR3 region has the DNA TGTGCCAGCAGCTCAGCCCGGGGAGGGAGGGGTCAAAGGGATGGCTACACCTTC.

This clone has just one count. The chain recombines TRBV30 with TRBJ2-1; perhaps TRBD2 as D (6 bases). Trimming pared 2 bases from V and 8 bases from J, leaving 22 bases between. The CDR3 is 16 amino acids. In germline, CDR1 is GTSNPN, CDR2 SVGIG (reference sequence). Here the CDR3 reads CAWSSGFGSVTYEQFF. The CDR3 DNA reads as TGTGCCTGGAGTTCTGGATTCGGGAGTGTAACGTATGAGCAGTTCTTC.

The rearrangement links TRBV29-1 to TRBJ2-1; possibly TRBD2 for D (6 bases). Deletions cut 6 bases from V and 9 bases from J, with 21 bases between. The CDR3 spans 14 residues. CDR1 is SQVTM and CDR2 is ANQGSEA in the germline V gene. Here the CDR3 DNA reads TGCAGCGTAGTTCCGGGACTCCTGAATACTGAGCAGTTCTTC. Translated, it gives CSVVPGLLNTEQFF.

The chain combines TRBV5-1 with TRBJ2-1, with 14 nucleotides matching TRBD2. The CDR3 is 14 residues long. CDR1 SGHRS and CDR2 YFSETQ come from the germline V gene. The trim removed 7 bases at V and 7 bases at J, leaving 4 bases unmatched. The DNA for the CDR3 is TGCGCCAGCTCGGGACTAGCGGGAGCAAATGAGCAGTTCTTC. Amino acid sequence: CASSGLAGANEQFF. Full variable domain (rest looked up from reference TRBV5-1 and TRBJ2-1): KAGVTQTPRYLIKTRGQQVTLSCSPISGHRSVSWYQQTPGQGLQFLFEYFSETQRNKGNFPGRFSGRQFSNSRSEMNVSTLELGDSALYLCASSGLAGANEQFFGPGTRLTVL.

The CDR3 DNA follows: TGTGCCAGCAGCTTGGGGAATAGCGGGGTGGAAGAGACCCAGTACTTC. Encoded protein: CASSLGNSGVEETQYF. The chain uses TRBV5-4 and TRBJ2-5; the match to TRBD2 covers 8 bases. There are 16 residues in the CDR3. V lost 0 bases to trimming and J lost 3 bases; unmatched junction nucleotides: 7. Germline V lookup: CDR1 SGHNT, CDR2 YYREEE (reference sequence).

The V call is TRBV14, the J call TRBJ1-2, with D possibly being TRBD1 (6 bases). The V end lost 2 bases, the J end lost 4 bases, and 8 bases lay between the germline ends. The CDR3 totals 13 residues. Germline assignment: CDR1 SGHDN and CDR2 FVKESK. The CDR3 region has the DNA TGTGCCAGCAGCCAAACAGGGTTCTATGGCTACACCTTC. It translates to CASSQTGFYGYTF.

The chain combines TRBV11-2 with TRBJ2-5; TRBD1 is a possible D gene (6 bases). Per the germline V gene, CDR1 is SGHAT and CDR2 is FQNNGV. The CDR3 consists of 11 residues. The ends were cut back, 5 bases at V and 5 bases at J, with 6 bases in the middle. CDR3 in amino acids: CASSGGETQYF. In nucleotides, the CDR3 is TGTGCCAGCAGCGGGGGCGAGACCCAGTACTTC.

This chain joins TRBV2 and TRBJ1-6; D not certain. Germline lookup yields CDR1 SNHLY and CDR2 FYNNEI. There are 15 residues in the CDR3. V was cut by 0 bases and J by 7 bases, with 10 bases left in between. The CDR3, as DNA: TGTGCCAGCAGTGAAGCCTTCGGCGGCAATTCACCCCTCCACTTT. It translates to CASSEAFGGNSPLHF.

V and J are TRBV5-4 and TRBJ2-2; perhaps TRBD2 as D (6 bases). The CDR3 length is 15 residues. The germline V gene encodes CDR1 SGHNT and CDR2 YYREEE (reference sequence). Between the trimmed V and J ends, which lost 1 base and 3 bases, there was a span of 10 bases. CDR3 in amino acids: CASSLWGRYTGELFF. DNA for the CDR3: TGTGCCAGCAGCTTGTGGGGGAGGTACACCGGGGAGCTGTTTTTT.

The chain carries TRBV11-3 and TRBJ2-3; weak D call: TRBD2 (5 bases). V was shortened by 3 bases and J by 0 bases, with 10 bases between the two germline ends. This CDR3 comprises 15 residues. Germline V lookup: CDR1 SGHNT, CDR2 YENEEA. As DNA, the CDR3 is TGTGCCAGCAGCTTTGAGGGCACTAGCACAGATACGCAGTATTTT. Protein: CASSFEGTSTDTQYF.

This chain connects TRBV7-9 to TRBJ2-7; D is perhaps TRBD1 (5 bases). From germline, CDR1 is SEHNR and CDR2 FQNEAQ (reference sequence). This CDR3 has 16 amino acids. V lost 4 bases and J 5 bases, leaving 21 bases between the germline ends. The CDR3 DNA is TGTGCCAGCAGCTCTTCCGCAGGGTGGAAAAGGAACGAGCAGTACTTC. Its translation: CASSSSAGWKRNEQYF.

This chain connects TRBV28 to TRBJ1-3; weak D call: TRBD1 (5 bases). The CDR3 has 16 amino acids. Germline CDR1 MDHEN, CDR2 SYDVKM. Between the trimmed V and J ends, which lost 6 bases and 0 bases, there was a span of 15 bases. CDR3 nucleotide sequence: TGTGCCAGCAGCCTCTCTTTGGGGGGCTCTGGAAACACCATATATTTT. Its translation: CASSLSLGGSGNTIYF.

The chain carries TRBV6-5 and TRBJ1-2; D is unclear. Between the trimmed V and J ends, which lost 2 bases and 0 bases, there was a span of 10 bases. This CDR3 comprises 15 residues. Germline values: CDR1 MNHEY, CDR2 SVGAGI. The CDR3 DNA sequence: TGTGCCAGCAGTTACGGGAGGGCGGCTAACTATGGCTACACCTTC. Residues: CASSYGRAANYGYTF.

The CDR3 DNA reads TGTGCCAGCAGCTCTCTACAGGGCCCCTCGCACGAGCAGTACTTC. Amino acids: CASSSLQGPSHEQYF. The chain carries TRBV11-2 and TRBJ2-7, with a possible D match to TRBD1 (6 bases). The V gene's germline CDR1 is SGHAT and CDR2 FQNNGV. V was clipped by 4 bases and J by 5 bases, with 18 bases between them. The CDR3 length is 15 residues.

This chain links TRBV28 with TRBJ2-1; TRBD1 agrees at 7 bases. After removal of 6 bases from V and 8 bases from J, the junction contained 10 bases not matched to a gene. Looked up from germline, CDR1 is MDHEN and CDR2 is SYDVKM. The length of the CDR3 is 14 residues. The CDR3 DNA reads as TGTGCCAGCAGCCCAGACAGGGTTGGGGATGAGCAGTTCTTC. Amino acid sequence: CASSPDRVGDEQFF.

The chain links TRBV3-1 (or the pseudogene TRBV3-2) to TRBJ2-2, with 7 bases matching TRBD2. V gave up 4 bases and J gave up 1 base; unmatched junction bases: 6. Germline CDR1 is LGHDT and CDR2 is YNNKEL (reference sequence). This CDR3 spans 16 amino acids. The CDR3 region is CASSPGGYLNTGELFF. CDR3 bases: TGTGCCAGCAGCCCCGGGGGGTACTTGAACACCGGGGAGCTGTTTTTT.

The chain joins TRBV4-3 to TRBJ2-2, with 10 bases lining up with TRBD1. CDR1 and CDR2 (germline): LGHNA, YSLEER. The J segment lost 0 bases and the V segment lost 2 bases, leaving 12 bases of the junction unmatched. This CDR3 contains 20 residues. In DNA form, the CDR3 reads TGCGCCAGCAGCCAACTTCCACGGGACAGGGGAGCAGCGAACACCGGGGAGCTGTTTTTT. Translation: CASSQLPRDRGAANTGELFF.

This clone was seen at least ten times. The J gene is TRBJ1-6, the V gene TRBV7-9; a possible D gene is TRBD1 (6 bases). CDR1 and CDR2 from the germline V gene are SEHNR and FQNEAQ (reference sequence). The length of the CDR3 is 15 residues. The ends were cut back, 6 bases at V and 3 bases at J, with 12 bases in the middle. CDR3 nucleotides: TGTGCCAGCAGAGGGGGGGAACGCTATAATTCACCCCTCCACTTT. This translates into CASRGGERYNSPLHF.

This clone has more than one count but fewer than ten. This chain uses TRBV5-4 with TRBJ1-2; D may be TRBD1 (6 bases). Germline values: CDR1 SGHNT, CDR2 YYREEE (reference sequence). The CDR3 covers 15 residues. Trimming left V 0 bases short and J 2 bases short, with 11 bases between. CDR3 nucleotides: TGTGCCAGCAGCTTGGAGCTTGGACAGAACTATGGCTACACCTTC. This gives the protein CASSLELGQNYGYTF. Combining the CDR3 with reference TRBV5-4 and TRBJ1-2 gives the whole variable domain ETGVTQSPTHLIKTRGQQVTLRCSSQSGHNTVSWYQQALGQGPQFIFQYYREEENGRGNFPPRFSGLQFPNYSSELNVNALELDDSALYLCASSLELGQNYGYTFGSGTRLTVV.

J is TRBJ1-5 and V is TRBV5-5; a possible D gene is TRBD1 (6 bases). From germline, CDR1 is SGHKS and CDR2 YYEKEE (reference sequence). Trimming removed 0 bases from V and 5 bases from J, with 6 bases in between. This CDR3 is built from 13 residues. The CDR3 nucleotides read TGTGCCAGCAGCTTGGACAGGGATCAGCCCCAGCATTTT. This codes for CASSLDRDQPQHF.

This clone has just one count. Other DNA sequences from this sample encode an identical CDR3 as well. The chain has TRBV5-5 and TRBJ2-1; possible D gene TRBD2, 5 bases. This CDR3 comprises 14 residues. Germline loops: CDR1 SGHKS, CDR2 YYEKEE (reference sequence). Between the trimmed V and J ends, which lost 0 bases and 4 bases, there was a span of 8 bases. The CDR3 here is CASSLGLTYNEQFF. The CDR3 DNA reads as TGTGCCAGCAGCTTGGGACTAACGTACAATGAGCAGTTCTTC. Full variable domain (rest looked up from reference TRBV5-5 and TRBJ2-1): DAGVTQSPTHLIKTRGQQVTLRCSPISGHKSVSWYQQVLGQGPQFIFQYYEKEERGRGNFPDRFSARQFPNYSSELNVNALLLGDSALYLCASSLGLTYNEQFFGPGTRLTVL.

The chain is built from TRBV7-3 and TRBJ1-1; D not resolved. This CDR3 has 11 amino acids. Germline assignment: CDR1 SGHTA and CDR2 FQGTGA. The V and J ends lost 8 bases and 4 bases respectively, with 8 bases between them. CDR3 DNA: TGTGCCAGCCGAGAGGGCACTGAAGCTTTCTTT. Its translation: CASREGTEAFF.

The V call is TRBV2, the J call TRBJ1-5, with 7 bases lining up with TRBD1. After removal of 4 bases from V and 5 bases from J, the junction contained 5 bases not matched to a gene. CDR1 and CDR2 (germline): SNHLY, FYNNEI. This CDR3 has 14 amino acids. CDR3 in DNA: TGTGCCAGCAGTGGACAGGGAAGGGATCAGCCCCAGCATTTT. This codes for CASSGQGRDQPQHF.

The chain uses TRBV25-1 and TRBJ1-1; 8 bases agree with TRBD1. CDR3 length equals 16 residues. CDR1 MGHDK and CDR2 SYGVNS come from the germline V gene. With V trimmed by 2 bases and J by 0 bases, 5 bases remained unmatched. The CDR3 bases are TGTGCCAGCAGTGAAACAGACAGGGGATTGAACACTGAAGCTTTCTTT. Translating it yields CASSETDRGLNTEAFF.

V usage is TRBV7-2 and J usage is TRBJ2-5; TRBD2 matches 9 bases. CDR1 is SGHTA and CDR2 is FQGNSA in the germline V gene. The CDR3 runs to 15 residues. V lost 5 bases, J lost 4 bases, and 8 bases stayed unmatched. The CDR3 DNA is TGTGCCAGCAGCCCTTTTACTAGCGGGTTAGAGACCCAGTACTTC. It encodes CASSPFTSGLETQYF.

This chain joins TRBV4-2 and TRBJ2-2, with 9 bases matching TRBD1. J was trimmed by 3 bases and V by 2 bases; bases with no gene match: 1. CDR3 length: 15 amino acids. Germline CDR1 LGHNA, CDR2 YNFKEQ. The CDR3 here is CASSQRQGDTGELFF. CDR3 DNA sequence: TGTGCCAGCAGCCAAAGACAGGGGGACACCGGGGAGCTGTTTTTT.

The chain uses TRBV15 and TRBJ1-5; D remains ambiguous. V gave up 1 base and J gave up 7 bases, with 5 bases separating them. CDR1 is LNHNV and CDR2 is YYDKDF in the germline V gene (reference sequence). The CDR3 is made up of 12 amino acids. CDR3 bases: TGTGCCACCAGCAGAGCGACACAGCCCCAGCATTTT. It specifies CATSRATQPQHF.